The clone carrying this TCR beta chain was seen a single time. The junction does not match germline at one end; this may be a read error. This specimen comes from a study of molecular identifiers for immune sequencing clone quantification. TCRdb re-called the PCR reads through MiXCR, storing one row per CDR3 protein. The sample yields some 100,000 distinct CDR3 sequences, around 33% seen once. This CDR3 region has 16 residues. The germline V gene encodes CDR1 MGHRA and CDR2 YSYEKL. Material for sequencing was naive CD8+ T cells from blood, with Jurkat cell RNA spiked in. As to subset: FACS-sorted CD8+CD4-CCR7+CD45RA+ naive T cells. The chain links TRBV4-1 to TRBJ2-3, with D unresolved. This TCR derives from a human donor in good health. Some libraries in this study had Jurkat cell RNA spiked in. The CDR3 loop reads CASSQAGRRRTDTLYF. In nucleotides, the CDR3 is TGCGCCAGCAGCCAAGCCGGTAGGAGACGTACAGATACGCTGTATTTT.